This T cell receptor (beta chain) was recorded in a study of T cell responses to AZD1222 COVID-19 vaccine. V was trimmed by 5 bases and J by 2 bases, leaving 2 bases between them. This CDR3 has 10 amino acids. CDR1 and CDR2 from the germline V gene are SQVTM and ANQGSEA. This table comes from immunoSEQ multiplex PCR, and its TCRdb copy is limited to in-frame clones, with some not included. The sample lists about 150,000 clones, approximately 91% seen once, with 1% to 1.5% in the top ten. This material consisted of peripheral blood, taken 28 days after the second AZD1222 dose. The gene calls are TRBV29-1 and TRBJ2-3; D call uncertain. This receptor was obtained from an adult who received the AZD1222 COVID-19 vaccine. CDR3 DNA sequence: TGCAGCGTTAACACAGATACGCAGTATTTT. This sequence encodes CSVNTDTQYF.